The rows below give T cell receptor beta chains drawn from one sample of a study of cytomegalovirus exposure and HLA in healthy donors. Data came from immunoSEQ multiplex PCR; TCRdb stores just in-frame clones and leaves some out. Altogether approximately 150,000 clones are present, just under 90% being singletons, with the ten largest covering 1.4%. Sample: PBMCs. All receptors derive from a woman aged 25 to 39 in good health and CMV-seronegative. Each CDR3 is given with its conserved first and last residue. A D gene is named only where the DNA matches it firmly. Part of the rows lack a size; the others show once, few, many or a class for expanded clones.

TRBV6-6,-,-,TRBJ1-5,CASSTSSYQPQHF,TGTGCCAGCAGTACGAGTAGCTATCAGCCCCAGCATTTT
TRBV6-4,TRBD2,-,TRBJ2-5,CASSWTSGGSRETQYF,TGTGCCAGCAGCTGGACTAGCGGGGGGTCCCGGGAGACCCAGTACTTC
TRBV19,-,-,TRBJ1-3,CASNKGLVFTGNTIYF,TGTGCCAGTAACAAGGGGCTAGTGTTTACTGGAAACACCATATATTTT
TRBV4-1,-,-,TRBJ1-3,CASSQSGMSGNTIYF,TGCGCCAGCAGCCAATCGGGTATGTCTGGAAACACCATATATTTT
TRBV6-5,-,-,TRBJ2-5,CASSYFRGPGTQYF,TGTGCCAGCAGTTACTTCAGGGGCCCGGGGACCCAGTACTTC
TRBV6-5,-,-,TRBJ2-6,CASSYLADSGANVLTF,TGTGCCAGCAGTTACTTAGCGGACTCTGGGGCCAACGTCCTGACTTTC
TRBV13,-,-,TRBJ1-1,CASSLDTSMNTEAFF,TGTGCCAGCAGCTTAGACACAAGTATGAACACTGAAGCTTTCTTT
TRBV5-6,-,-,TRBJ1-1,CASSLFRGGMNTEAFF,TGTGCCAGCAGCTTGTTCCGAGGGGGTATGAACACTGAAGCTTTCTTT
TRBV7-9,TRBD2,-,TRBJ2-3,CASSLITGGASSDTQYF,TGTGCCAGCAGCTTAATTACGGGGGGGGCGTCGTCAGATACGCAGTATTTT
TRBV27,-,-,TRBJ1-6,CASSRRDNLSPLHF,TGTGCCAGCAGCCGCCGGGACAACCTATCACCCCTCCACTTT
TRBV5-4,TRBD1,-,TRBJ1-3,CASSPTRSTGSPGNTIYF,TGTGCCAGCAGCCCAACCCGGTCGACAGGGAGTCCTGGAAACACCATATATTTT
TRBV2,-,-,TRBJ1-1,CASSDLIMNTEAFF,TGTGCCAGCAGTGATTTAATTATGAACACTGAAGCTTTCTTT
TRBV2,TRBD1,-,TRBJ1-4,CASLTGVREKLFF,TGTGCCAGCCTGACAGGGGTTCGGGAAAAACTGTTTTTT
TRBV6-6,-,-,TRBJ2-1,CASSYSYWTPNNEQFF,TGTGCCAGCAGTTACTCATATTGGACACCTAACAATGAGCAGTTCTTC
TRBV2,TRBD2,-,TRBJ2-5,CASSLSGVQETQYF,TGTGCCAGCAGTCTGAGCGGGGTCCAAGAGACCCAGTACTTC
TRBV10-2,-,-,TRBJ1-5,CASSDPGISQPQHF,TGCGCCAGCAGTGATCCGGGAATTAGTCAGCCCCAGCATTTT
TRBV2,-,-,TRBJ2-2,CASSTGTQTGELFF,TGTGCCAGCAGTACCGGGACACAAACCGGGGAGCTGTTTTTT
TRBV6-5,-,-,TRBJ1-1,CASGQSPHPVAFF,TGTGCCAGCGGTCAAAGCCCCCACCCCGTAGCTTTCTTT
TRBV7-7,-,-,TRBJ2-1,CASSLVGGDEQFF,TGTGCCAGCAGCTTAGTGGGGGGTGATGAGCAGTTCTTC
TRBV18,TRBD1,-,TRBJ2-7,CASSPPRGQELYEQYF,TGTGCCAGCTCACCACCAAGGGGACAGGAGCTCTACGAGCAGTACTTC
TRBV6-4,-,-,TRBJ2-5,CASSVASFSGTQYF,TGTGCCAGCAGTGTTGCTAGCTTCTCAGGGACCCAGTACTTC
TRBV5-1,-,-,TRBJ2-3,CASSFGNGESDTQYF,TGCGCCAGCAGCTTTGGTAACGGGGAGTCAGATACGCAGTATTTT
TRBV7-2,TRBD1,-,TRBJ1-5,CASSPDRGYQPQHF,TGTGCCAGCAGCCCCGACAGGGGGTATCAGCCCCAGCATTTT
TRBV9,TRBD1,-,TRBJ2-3,CASSAEGGQGTDTQYF,TGTGCCAGCAGCGCCGAGGGGGGACAGGGCACAGATACGCAGTATTTT
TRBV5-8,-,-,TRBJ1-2,CASSARAGALGDGYTF,TGTGCCAGCAGCGCGAGGGCAGGGGCCCTGGGAGATGGCTACACCTTC
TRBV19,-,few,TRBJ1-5,CASSRTESQPQHF,TGTGCCAGTAGTCGAACAGAGAGTCAGCCCCAGCATTTT
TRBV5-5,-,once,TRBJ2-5,CASSNTGFSEQETQYF,TGTGCCAGCAGCAACACAGGGTTTTCTGAACAAGAGACCCAGTACTTC
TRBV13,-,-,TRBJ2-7,CASSLVSAPYEQYF,TGTGCCAGCAGCTTAGTTAGCGCTCCCTACGAGCAGTACTTC
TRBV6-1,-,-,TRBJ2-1,CASSESTWHEQFF,TGTGCCAGCAGTGAATCGACTTGGCATGAGCAGTTCTTC
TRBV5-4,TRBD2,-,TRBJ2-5,CASSPPGLAGNRETQYF,TGTGCCAGCAGCCCTCCGGGACTAGCGGGGAACCGGGAGACCCAGTACTTC
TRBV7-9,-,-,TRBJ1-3,CASSSNDLGGAGNTIYF,TGTGCCAGCAGCTCAAACGATCTCGGGGGAGCTGGAAACACCATATATTTT
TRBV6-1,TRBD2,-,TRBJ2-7,CASSEGRGGLYEQYF,TGTGCCAGCAGTGAAGGCCGGGGGGGGCTCTACGAGCAGTACTTC
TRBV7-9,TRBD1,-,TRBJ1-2,CASSSGTGLSYGYTF,TGTGCCAGCAGCTCGGGGACAGGGCTTAGCTATGGCTACACCTTC
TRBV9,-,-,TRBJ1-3,CASSVSQGHTIYF,TGTGCCAGCAGCGTATCGCAGGGGCACACCATATATTTT
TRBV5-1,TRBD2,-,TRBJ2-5,CASSLDGGASETQYF,TGCGCCAGCAGCTTGGACGGGGGGGCCTCGGAGACCCAGTACTTC
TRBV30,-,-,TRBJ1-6,CAWSWGTTVNSPLHF,TGTGCCTGGAGTTGGGGGACAACAGTTAATTCACCCCTCCACTTT
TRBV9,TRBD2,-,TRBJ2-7,CASSVSHLAGAYEQYF,TGTGCCAGCAGCGTGAGCCACTTAGCGGGGGCCTACGAGCAGTACTTC
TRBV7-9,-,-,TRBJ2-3,CASSLFRGGTDTQYF,TGTGCCAGCAGCTTATTCCGGGGAGGCACAGATACGCAGTATTTT
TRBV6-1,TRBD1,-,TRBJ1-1,CASSDGQVNTEAFF,TGTGCCAGCAGTGACGGACAGGTTAACACTGAAGCTTTCTTT
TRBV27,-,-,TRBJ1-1,CASSFTVNTEAFF,TGTGCCAGCAGTTTCACGGTGAACACTGAAGCTTTCTTT
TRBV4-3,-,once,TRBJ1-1,CASSQDRAGNTEAFF,TGCGCCAGCAGCCAAGATCGCGCGGGGAACACTGAAGCTTTCTTT
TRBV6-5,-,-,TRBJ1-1,CASSQSQNTEAFF,TGTGCCAGCAGTCAATCCCAGAACACTGAAGCTTTCTTT
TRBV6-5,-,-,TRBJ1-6,CASSYSYSQSDSPLHF,TGTGCCAGCAGTTACTCGTACAGTCAGAGTGATTCACCCCTCCACTTT
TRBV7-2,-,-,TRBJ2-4,CASSDRRVAKNIQYF,TGTGCCAGCAGCGACCGCAGGGTAGCCAAAAACATTCAGTACTTC
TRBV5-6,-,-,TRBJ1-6,CASITLGQGNSPLHF,TGTGCCAGCATCACACTGGGGCAGGGAAATTCACCCCTCCACTTT
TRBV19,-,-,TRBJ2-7,CASSISGESYEQYF,TGTGCCAGTAGTATATCAGGGGAATCCTACGAGCAGTACTTC
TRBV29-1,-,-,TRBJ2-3,CSVIHGGTDTQYF,TGCAGCGTTATCCACGGCGGGACAGATACGCAGTATTTT